These T cell receptor beta chains were read from a single sample in a study. TCRdb reprocessed the 5' RACE reads with MiXCR, giving one entry per CDR3 protein. The sample contains about 55,000 distinct CDR3 sequences, around 21% of which appear only once. Sequenced sample: tumor-infiltrating Tregs sorted from the breast tumor. These receptors were obtained from a female donor with breast cancer. CDR3s include the opening cysteine and the closing phenylalanine or tryptophan. D genes are given only for firm matches. Expanded clones are given a class, and other clones once, few, many or no size at all.

d_call	clone_size	j_call	v_call	cdr3_aa	cdr3_nt
NA	many	TRBJ2-3	TRBV9	CASSVGTSSSTDTQYF	TGTGCCAGCAGCGTAGGGACATCATCTAGCACAGATACGCAGTATTTT
NA	many	TRBJ2-3	TRBV5-1	CASVGSTDTQYF	TGCGCCAGCGTTGGGAGCACAGATACGCAGTATTTT
TRBD2	NA	TRBJ2-1	TRBV5-1	CASSLASGVQSYNEQFF	TGCGCCAGCAGCTTAGCTAGCGGGGTTCAGTCCTACAATGAGCAGTTCTTC
NA	few	TRBJ2-1	TRBV20-1	CSAIRRATYNEQFF	TGCAGTGCTATAAGGCGGGCCACCTACAATGAGCAGTTCTTC
TRBD1	many	TRBJ2-5	TRBV7-2	CASSLQGAGETQYF	TGTGCCAGCAGCTTACAGGGGGCTGGAGAGACCCAGTACTTC
NA	NA	TRBJ1-1	TRBV10-3	CAICRGSNTEAFF	TGTGCCATCTGTCGGGGCTCAAACACTGAAGCTTTCTTT
TRBD2	NA	TRBJ2-3	TRBV6-2/TRBV6-3	CASRDGLAGASTDTQYF	TGTGCCAGCAGGGACGGACTAGCGGGGGCTAGCACAGATACGCAGTATTTT
NA	few	TRBJ1-1	TRBV6-2/TRBV6-3	CASSARHRGPSRLNTEAFF	TGTGCCAGCAGTGCCCGACATCGGGGCCCATCTAGATTGAACACTGAAGCTTTCTTT
TRBD1	NA	TRBJ1-4	TRBV5-1	CASSRSTGTGLTTNEKLFF	TGCGCCAGCAGCCGTTCAACCGGGACAGGGCTTACAACTAATGAAAAACTGTTTTTT
TRBD1	NA	TRBJ1-2	TRBV5-1	CASSSSGTGGYTF	TGCGCCAGCAGCTCCTCCGGGACAGGGGGTTACACCTTC
NA	NA	TRBJ1-6	TRBV6-5	CASSSSPVAYNSPLHF	TGTGCCAGCAGCTCTTCCCCGGTGGCGTATAATTCACCCCTCCACTTT
TRBD2	NA	TRBJ2-5	TRBV5-1	CASSLGLAGKQETQYF	TGCGCCAGCAGCTTGGGACTAGCGGGGAAACAAGAGACCCAGTACTTC
TRBD1	NA	TRBJ1-2	TRBV5-1	CASSLLQGADGYTF	TGCGCCAGCAGCTTGTTACAGGGGGCGGATGGCTACACCTTC
NA	many	TRBJ1-5	TRBV6-2/TRBV6-3	CASSFDYKGAQHF	TGTGCCAGCAGTTTCGATTATAAAGGGGCCCAGCATTTT
NA	many	TRBJ2-2	TRBV19	CASSIMHNANTGELFF	TGTGCCAGTAGTATCATGCACAACGCGAACACCGGGGAGCTGTTTTTT
TRBD2	many	TRBJ2-5	TRBV7-9	CASRLGASGSQETQYF	TGTGCCAGCAGGTTGGGGGCCAGCGGGAGCCAAGAGACCCAGTACTTC
NA	NA	TRBJ1-2	TRBV12-3/TRBV12-4	CAGSPRLRNNNYGYTF	TGTGCCGGCAGTCCGCGACTCCGGAATAATAACTATGGCTACACCTTC
NA	many	TRBJ1-5	TRBV6-1	CASSGSGAPQPQHF	TGTGCCAGCAGTGGATCAGGGGCGCCTCAGCCCCAGCATTTT
TRBD1	few	TRBJ2-7	TRBV6-5	CASSYSRTGEGEQYF	TGTGCCAGCAGTTACTCCCGGACAGGGGAAGGCGAGCAGTACTTC
TRBD2	many	TRBJ2-3	TRBV5-1	CASSLEGLAGRTGTQYF	TGCGCCAGCAGCTTGGAGGGACTAGCGGGAAGGACGGGTACGCAGTATTTT
NA	few	TRBJ2-7	TRBV11-2	CASSLVRDHFGEQYF	TGTGCCAGCAGCTTAGTGCGGGACCATTTTGGGGAGCAGTACTTC
NA	NA	TRBJ2-1	TRBV10-3	CAISTSTRKSTFF	TGTGCCATCAGTACCTCGACGAGGAAGAGTACGTTCTTC
NA	NA	TRBJ2-4	TRBV2	CASSEPPGYIQYF	TGTGCCAGCAGTGAACCCCCCGGGTACATTCAGTACTTC
TRBD2	NA	TRBJ2-1	TRBV30	CAWSAPGLAGYNEQFF	TGTGCCTGGAGTGCCCCGGGACTAGCGGGCTACAATGAGCAGTTCTTC
TRBD1	NA	TRBJ1-1	TRBV7-8	CASSPRGTVNTEAFF	TGTGCCAGCAGTCCTAGGGGGACAGTAAACACTGAAGCTTTCTTT
TRBD2	few	TRBJ2-2	TRBV5-1	CASSPTAGGTELFF	TGCGCCAGCAGCCCAACAGCGGGAGGGACCGAGCTGTTTTTT
NA	few	TRBJ2-7	TRBV7-6	CASSLGGDSYEQYF	TGTGCCAGCAGCTTAGGGGGGGACTCCTACGAGCAGTACTTC
NA	few	TRBJ1-1	TRBV7-9	CASSLAQLGTEAFF	TGTGCCAGCAGCTTAGCGCAATTGGGCACTGAAGCTTTCTTT
NA	NA	TRBJ1-1	TRBV7-2	CASSLRGAGTEAFF	TGTGCCAGCAGCTTGCGGGGCGCCGGCACTGAAGCTTTCTTT
TRBD1	few	TRBJ2-6	TRBV5-1	CASSFTGAGANVLTF	TGCGCCAGCAGCTTTACAGGGGCTGGGGCCAACGTCCTGACTTTC
NA	NA	TRBJ2-5	TRBV20-1	CSAERIRDGSRETQYF	TGCAGTGCCGAAAGGATCAGGGATGGTTCGAGAGAGACCCAGTACTTC
NA	NA	TRBJ2-1	TRBV18	CASSPRAIVNEQFF	TGTGCCAGCTCACCGAGGGCTATAGTGAATGAGCAGTTCTTC
TRBD1	few	TRBJ1-1	TRBV20-1	CSASRDRGLTEAFF	TGCAGTGCTAGCCGGGACAGGGGATTGACTGAAGCTTTCTTT